This is a list of T cell receptor beta chains from one sample in a study of shared clonotypes between healthy human individuals. Generated by immunoSEQ multiplex PCR, the TCRdb table keeps only in-frame clones and is missing some. The sample has 2 million to 2.5 million clones, approximately 96% seen once. The sample comprised naive CD4+ T cells sorted from blood. The source is a young man in good health. Each CDR3 is given with its conserved first and last residue. Each record gives: D gene, CDR3 length, J gene, clone size, V gene, CDR3 protein, CDR3 DNA. D genes are given only for firm matches. Clone size appears in some rows only: once, few, many, or a class for an expanded clone.

NA | 16 | TRBJ1-6 | NA | TRBV19 | CASSNPGGIDNSPLHF | TGTGCTAGTAGTAACCCCGGGGGAATTGATAATTCACCCCTCCACTTT
TRBD2 | 19 | TRBJ2-5 | once | TRBV7-9 | CASSLVLLAGDYGQETQYF | TGTGCCAGCAGCTTAGTTTTACTAGCGGGGGATTACGGCCAAGAGACCCAGTACTTC
TRBD1 | 15 | TRBJ2-5 | NA | TRBV5-1 | CASSFGDRGVETQYF | TGCGCCAGCAGCTTTGGTGACAGGGGTGTCGAGACCCAGTACTTC
NA | 14 | TRBJ1-1 | NA | TRBV5-1 | CASSLANGNTEAFF | TGCGCCAGCAGCTTGGCCAACGGGAACACTGAAGCTTTCTTT
NA | 15 | TRBJ2-6 | NA | TRBV10-3 | CAISESGPGANVLTF | TGTGCCATCAGTGAGTCAGGGCCTGGGGCCAACGTCCTGACTTTC
NA | 16 | TRBJ1-3 | NA | TRBV5-1 | CASSLTGGKSGNTIYF | TGCGCCAGCAGCTTGACCGGGGGTAAATCTGGAAACACCATATATTTT
NA | 14 | TRBJ1-1 | NA | TRBV5-5 | CASNPEGVNTEAFF | TGTGCCAGCAATCCCGAAGGGGTGAACACTGAAGCTTTCTTT
NA | 14 | TRBJ2-2 | NA | TRBV29-1 | CSVVGATFAGELFF | TGCAGCGTTGTCGGGGCCACCTTCGCCGGGGAGCTGTTTTTT
TRBD2 | 15 | TRBJ2-1 | NA | TRBV11-2 | CASSSSGGPYDEQFF | TGTGCCAGCAGCTCCTCGGGAGGGCCGTACGATGAGCAGTTCTTC
NA | 15 | TRBJ2-1 | NA | TRBV7-2 | CASSLGGKSRNEQFF | TGTGCCAGCAGCTTGGGCGGTAAAAGCCGTAATGAGCAGTTCTTC
NA | 11 | TRBJ2-1 | NA | TRBV30 | CAWKRDNEQFF | TGTGCCTGGAAACGGGACAATGAGCAGTTCTTC
NA | 13 | TRBJ2-3 | NA | TRBV5-1 | CASMDSDTDTQYF | TGCGCCAGCATGGACAGTGACACAGATACGCAGTATTTT
TRBD1 | 14 | TRBJ1-5 | NA | TRBV10-3 | CAISWDRAGQPQHF | TGTGCCATCAGCTGGGACAGGGCAGGTCAGCCCCAGCATTTT
TRBD2 | 15 | TRBJ2-7 | NA | TRBV10-3 | CAISEPQREGHEQYF | TGTGCCATCAGTGAGCCGCAGCGGGAGGGCCACGAGCAGTACTTC
NA | 15 | TRBJ2-5 | NA | TRBV6-5 | CASSRGGYRRETQYF | TGTGCCAGCAGCCGTGGAGGCTACCGGAGAGAGACCCAGTACTTC
NA | 11 | TRBJ1-2 | NA | TRBV28 | CASSLGSGYTF | TGTGCCAGCAGTTTGGGGAGCGGCTACACCTTC
NA | 11 | TRBJ2-7 | few | TRBV29-1 | CSVGQSYEQYF | TGCAGCGTTGGACAGTCCTACGAGCAGTACTTC
NA | 14 | TRBJ1-4 | NA | TRBV5-1 | CASSLRGLNEKLFF | TGCGCCAGCAGCTTGCGAGGGCTCAATGAAAAACTGTTTTTT
TRBD1 | 15 | TRBJ2-5 | NA | TRBV7-8 | CASSYSQGTQETQYF | TGTGCCAGCAGCTATTCACAGGGGACGCAAGAGACCCAGTACTTC
NA | 14 | TRBJ1-5 | NA | TRBV6-1 | CASSEAGSNQPQHF | TGTGCCAGCAGTGAAGCTGGTTCAAATCAGCCCCAGCATTTT
TRBD1 | 15 | TRBJ1-5 | NA | TRBV7-9 | CASSLAGGSGQPQHF | TGTGCCAGCAGCTTGGCAGGGGGGTCCGGGCAGCCCCAGCATTTT
TRBD2 | 15 | TRBJ2-3 | NA | TRBV5-1 | CASSLPSGGPDTQYF | TGCGCCAGCAGCTTGCCTAGCGGGGGCCCCGATACGCAGTATTTT
NA | 14 | TRBJ2-7 | NA | TRBV5-6 | CASSPKGGSYEQYF | TGTGCCAGCAGCCCTAAGGGCGGATCCTACGAGCAGTACTTC
TRBD2 | 13 | TRBJ2-5 | NA | TRBV9 | CASGGGREETQYF | TGTGCCAGCGGCGGGGGGAGGGAGGAGACCCAGTACTTC
NA | 13 | TRBJ1-2 | NA | TRBV30 | CAWSVRGNYGYTF | TGTGCCTGGAGTGTACGAGGGAACTATGGCTACACCTTC
TRBD2 | 14 | TRBJ2-7 | NA | TRBV11-2 | CASSLAGGGYEQYF | TGTGCCAGCAGCTTAGCGGGAGGGGGGTACGAGCAGTACTTC
NA | 14 | TRBJ1-3 | NA | TRBV29-1 | CSAAKTGKGNTIYF | TGCAGCGCTGCAAAAACAGGGAAGGGAAACACCATATATTTT
TRBD2 | 19 | TRBJ2-3 | NA | TRBV7-2 | CASSLALGVLAGGQYTQYF | TGTGCCAGCAGCTTAGCACTCGGGGTCCTAGCGGGAGGGCAATATACGCAGTATTTT
NA | 14 | TRBJ1-2 | NA | TRBV11-2 | CASSPDIINYGYTF | TGTGCCAGCAGCCCGGACATCATTAACTATGGCTACACCTTC
TRBD1 | 16 | TRBJ2-2 | NA | TRBV15 | CATSRAWTGETGELFF | TGTGCCACCAGCAGGGCCTGGACAGGGGAGACCGGGGAGCTGTTTTTT
NA | 14 | TRBJ1-1 | NA | TRBV2 | CASRTGQLNTEAFF | TGTGCCAGCAGAACCGGACAGCTGAACACTGAAGCTTTCTTT
TRBD2 | 20 | TRBJ2-5 | NA | TRBV19 | CASSIVPGSTSGYVRETQYF | TGTGCCAGTAGTATAGTTCCGGGATCGACTAGCGGATACGTCCGAGAGACCCAGTACTTC
TRBD1 | 14 | TRBJ2-7 | once | TRBV7-9 | CASSLGQGWYEQYF | TGTGCCAGCAGCTTAGGACAGGGTTGGTACGAGCAGTACTTC
NA | 11 | TRBJ1-6 | few | TRBV30 | CAWGSASPLHF | TGTGCCTGGGGGTCCGCTTCACCCCTCCACTTT
NA | 14 | TRBJ1-5 | NA | TRBV27 | CASSQGLGNQPQHF | TGTGCCAGCAGTCAGGGGCTTGGCAATCAGCCCCAGCATTTT
NA | 15 | TRBJ1-2 | NA | TRBV11-2 | CASSLKLGPNYGYTF | TGTGCCAGCAGCTTAAAACTGGGACCTAACTATGGCTACACCTTC
NA | 14 | TRBJ2-7 | NA | TRBV11-2 | CASSTPPRLYEQYF | TGTGCCAGCAGCACACCCCCGAGGCTCTACGAGCAGTACTTC
NA | 14 | TRBJ1-6 | NA | TRBV30 | CAWSVQQLNSPLHF | TGTGCCTGGAGTGTACAACAGCTTAATTCACCCCTCCACTTT
NA | 14 | TRBJ2-3 | NA | TRBV6-5 | CASSPRGFTDTQYF | TGTGCCAGCAGTCCCCGCGGCTTTACAGATACGCAGTATTTT
TRBD1 | 15 | TRBJ2-5 | NA | TRBV2 | CASRKRGPQEETQYF | TGTGCCAGCAGAAAGAGGGGGCCGCAGGAAGAGACCCAGTACTTC
TRBD2 | 14 | TRBJ2-2 | few | TRBV19 | CASRTSGYTGELFF | TGTGCCAGTCGCACTAGCGGGTACACCGGGGAGCTGTTTTTT
NA | 12 | TRBJ1-1 | NA | TRBV5-4 | CALGQWSTEAFF | TGTGCGTTGGGCCAATGGAGCACTGAAGCTTTCTTT
NA | 14 | TRBJ2-7 | NA | TRBV27 | CASSAQGVGYEQYF | TGTGCCAGCAGTGCCCAGGGCGTGGGGTACGAGCAGTACTTC
NA | 13 | TRBJ2-7 | NA | TRBV9 | CASSPNAMGEQYF | TGTGCCAGCAGCCCCAACGCGATGGGCGAGCAGTACTTC
NA | 11 | TRBJ1-4 | NA | TRBV2 | CASSGHEKLFF | TGTGCCAGCAGCGGACATGAAAAACTGTTTTTT
TRBD1 | 15 | TRBJ1-3 | once | TRBV5-6 | CASSLIETGGNTIYF | TGTGCCAGCAGCTTGATCGAGACAGGGGGAAACACCATATATTTT